Listed below are T cell receptor beta chains from one sample, sequenced in a study of blood T cell repertoires in COVID-19. Profiling relied on immunoSEQ multiplex PCR, and the TCRdb table lists in-frame clones only, not all of them. This table holds 100,000 or so clones, roughly nine tenths found once. Specimen: peripheral blood. The origin of the receptors is a man aged 50-60 years with active COVID-19. Both conserved end residues are part of each CDR3. Fields, in order: J gene, clone size, V gene, D gene, CDR3 length, CDR3 protein, CDR3 DNA. A D gene is named only where the DNA matches it firmly. Some rows mark clone size as missing; the rest say once, few, many or name a class of expanded clone.

TRBJ2-1,.,TRBV24-1,TRBD1,16,CATSGGQAQDYNEQFF,TGTGCCACCAGTGGCGGACAGGCTCAGGACTACAATGAGCAGTTCTTC
TRBJ1-6,.,TRBV3-1/TRBV3-2,TRBD1,16,CASSQDLTGGLSPLHF,TGTGCCAGCAGCCAAGATTTGACAGGGGGTTTGTCACCCCTCCACTTT
TRBJ1-4,.,TRBV18,TRBD1,15,CASSLTGTANEKLFF,TGTGCCAGCTCACTTACCGGGACAGCTAATGAAAAACTGTTTTTT
TRBJ2-6,once,TRBV5-1,.,19,CASSWGFIRGSSGANVLTF,TGCGCCAGCAGCTGGGGGTTTATCCGGGGGAGCTCCGGGGCCAACGTCCTGACTTTC
TRBJ2-6,.,TRBV5-4,.,15,CASSLDLTGANVLTF,TGTGCCAGCAGCTTGGACTTAACTGGGGCCAACGTCCTGACTTTC
TRBJ1-2,.,TRBV2,TRBD1,13,CASSEQGADGYTF,TGTGCCAGCAGTGAACAGGGGGCGGATGGCTACACCTTC
TRBJ1-2,.,TRBV27,.,13,CASSRGSGYGYTF,TGTGCCAGCAGTCGGGGTTCGGGGTATGGCTACACCTTC
TRBJ2-3,.,TRBV9,.,13,CASSAQSTDTQYF,TGTGCCAGCAGCGCTCAGAGCACAGATACGCAGTATTTT
TRBJ2-1,.,TRBV9,TRBD2,16,CASSVEPSGGPNEQFF,TGTGCCAGCAGCGTAGAACCGTCGGGGGGACCCAATGAGCAGTTCTTC
TRBJ2-7,.,TRBV5-4,.,15,CASSLRGKGINEQYF,TGTGCCAGCAGCTTGAGGGGAAAAGGGATTAACGAGCAGTACTTC
TRBJ1-2,.,TRBV3-1/TRBV3-2,TRBD1,16,CASSHLRGQGARGYTF,TGTGCCAGCAGCCATTTGAGGGGGCAGGGGGCGAGGGGCTACACCTTC
TRBJ2-1,.,TRBV12-3/TRBV12-4,TRBD1,12,CASSLGQGVQFF,TGTGCCAGCAGTTTGGGACAGGGGGTGCAGTTCTTC
TRBJ2-1,once,TRBV7-2,TRBD2,15,CASSPREWYGNEQFF,TGTGCCAGCAGCCCGCGGGAGTGGTACGGGAATGAGCAGTTCTTC
TRBJ2-3,.,TRBV24-1,.,15,CATSDARVPTDTQYF,TGTGCCACCAGTGATGCTCGGGTCCCTACAGATACGCAGTATTTT
TRBJ1-2,.,TRBV5-5,.,13,CASSLVAGGGYTF,TGTGCCAGCAGCTTGGTTGCAGGCGGGGGCTACACCTTC
TRBJ1-2,once,TRBV5-5,TRBD1,15,CASSTTGQAPYGYTF,TGTGCCAGCAGCACCACGGGACAGGCCCCCTATGGCTACACCTTC
TRBJ1-1,.,TRBV15,.,12,CATSRDSGTAFF,TGTGCCACCAGCAGAGATTCAGGCACGGCTTTCTTT
TRBJ2-1,.,TRBV5-1,TRBD1,15,CASSRRTGTRDEQFF,TGCGCCAGCAGCAGAAGGACAGGGACAAGGGATGAGCAGTTCTTC
TRBJ2-5,.,TRBV30,.,12,CAWSVLGETQYF,TGTGCCTGGAGTGTACTAGGAGAGACCCAGTACTTC
TRBJ1-1,.,TRBV12-3/TRBV12-4,.,12,CASRGQNTEAFF,TGTGCCAGCAGAGGACAGAACACTGAAGCTTTCTTT
TRBJ1-5,.,TRBV21-1,.,16,CASSNTFRGRIQPQHF,TGTGCCAGCAGCAACACCTTCAGGGGGCGCATACAGCCCCAGCATTTT
TRBJ1-2,.,TRBV7-8,.,13,CASSLELYYGYTF,TGTGCCAGCAGCTTAGAACTCTACTATGGCTACACCTTC
TRBJ2-5,.,TRBV9,.,14,CASSVGDFEETQYF,TGTGCCAGCAGCGTAGGGGACTTCGAAGAGACCCAGTACTTC
TRBJ2-1,.,TRBV11-2,TRBD1,16,CASSLGARGHSNEQFF,TGTGCCAGCAGCTTGGGGGCCAGGGGGCATAGCAATGAGCAGTTCTTC
TRBJ2-5,few,TRBV18,.,14,CASSPGREQETQYF,TGTGCCAGCTCACCAGGGCGGGAACAAGAGACCCAGTACTTC
TRBJ1-6,.,TRBV7-8,TRBD1,15,CASSERQGDNSPLHF,TGTGCCAGCAGCGAAAGACAGGGGGATAATTCACCCCTCCACTTT
TRBJ2-1,.,TRBV4-1,TRBD2,18,CASSQDLTGGGIYNEQFF,TGCGCCAGCAGCCAAGATCTCACCGGGGGAGGGATATACAATGAGCAGTTCTTC
TRBJ2-1,.,TRBV13,TRBD2,12,CATSQREREQFF,TGTGCCACCTCACAGCGGGAGCGTGAGCAGTTCTTC
TRBJ1-5,.,TRBV6-6,TRBD1,13,CASRRGQAQPQHF,TGTGCCAGCAGAAGGGGACAGGCCCAGCCCCAGCATTTT
TRBJ2-3,once,TRBV5-4,TRBD2,16,CASTQGTSGGGDTQYF,TGTGCCAGCACCCAAGGGACTAGCGGGGGGGGAGATACGCAGTATTTT
TRBJ2-2,.,TRBV5-5,TRBD1,16,CASSTRQGLNTGELFF,TGTGCCAGCAGCACCAGACAGGGCCTGAACACCGGGGAGCTGTTTTTT
TRBJ1-2,.,TRBV15,TRBD1,15,CATSRGTGEVYGYTF,TGTGCCACCAGCAGAGGGACAGGGGAAGTTTATGGCTACACCTTC
TRBJ1-2,.,TRBV2,TRBD1,15,CASVLTGATVRGYTF,TGTGCCAGCGTCCTTACAGGGGCCACCGTCCGCGGCTACACCTTC
TRBJ2-1,.,TRBV19,.,14,CASSPRTAYNEQFF,TGTGCCAGTAGTCCCAGGACAGCCTACAATGAGCAGTTCTTC
TRBJ2-3,.,TRBV19,.,14,CASSIGRQTDTQYF,TGTGCCAGTAGTATCGGGAGACAAACAGATACGCAGTATTTT
TRBJ1-4,few,TRBV7-9,.,13,CASSRWSDEKLFF,TGTGCCAGCAGCCGCTGGTCGGATGAAAAACTGTTTTTT
TRBJ2-1,once,TRBV9,.,19,CASSSGGTSLRDSYNEQFF,TGTGCCAGCAGCTCAGGAGGTACTTCTTTGCGGGACTCCTACAATGAGCAGTTCTTC
TRBJ2-7,once,TRBV7-6,.,15,CASSSQTESSYEQYF,TGTGCCAGCAGCTCGCAGACAGAAAGTAGCTACGAGCAGTACTTC
TRBJ2-1,.,TRBV6-2/TRBV6-3,TRBD2,16,CASSYSSGGTYNEQFF,TGTGCCAGCAGTTACTCTAGCGGGGGGACCTACAATGAGCAGTTCTTC
TRBJ2-5,.,TRBV5-4,.,14,CASSLAGVQETQYF,TGTGCCAGCAGCTTGGCCGGAGTTCAAGAGACCCAGTACTTC
TRBJ2-1,.,TRBV7-2,.,15,CASSVDNYSYNEQFF,TGTGCCAGCAGCGTAGACAATTATTCCTACAATGAGCAGTTCTTC
TRBJ1-5,few,TRBV29-1,.,13,CSVEGQGGQPQHF,TGCAGCGTTGAAGGGCAGGGCGGACAGCCCCAGCATTTT
TRBJ1-2,few,TRBV4-1,.,14,CASSQMSGDGGYTF,TGCGCCAGCAGCCAAATGTCAGGGGATGGTGGCTACACCTTC
TRBJ2-1,.,TRBV15,TRBD2,15,CATSRDLAGEDEQFF,TGTGCCACCAGCAGAGATTTAGCGGGAGAAGATGAGCAGTTCTTC
TRBJ1-1,.,TRBV24-1,TRBD1,15,CATSESGTGVTEAFF,TGTGCCACCAGTGAGTCCGGGACAGGGGTCACTGAAGCTTTCTTT
TRBJ1-1,.,TRBV7-8,.,13,CASSLRQPGNAFF,TGTGCCAGCAGCTTAAGGCAGCCAGGTAACGCTTTCTTT
TRBJ2-5,.,TRBV19,.,18,CASSIGGGSRGFGETQYF,TGTGCCAGTAGTATTGGGGGCGGGAGCAGGGGTTTCGGAGAGACCCAGTACTTC
TRBJ2-2,.,TRBV11-2,TRBD1,17,CASTSPGTALDTGELFF,TGTGCCAGCACCTCACCCGGGACAGCCCTCGACACCGGGGAGCTGTTTTTT